This entry lists 27 T cell receptor beta chains sequenced from one sample in a study of blood T cells in healthy people across ages. Primed by a sample-barcoded 5' primer and a J-beta primer mix, a second PCR proceeded for 7 to 11 cycles. TCRdb re-analysed the 5' RACE reads in MiXCR, keeping a single row per CDR3 protein. The table lists some 690,000 distinct CDR3 sequences, roughly 20% of them singletons. What was sequenced was blood. The receptors originated from a man between 70 and 80 years old in good health.

In its sample, this clonotype was seen a few times. This sequence joins TRBV5-1 and TRBJ2-5; no clear D gene. The CDR3 sequence is 13 residues long. Germline V gene lookup returns CDR1 SGHRS and CDR2 YFSETQ. V lost 3 bases to trimming and J lost 5 bases, with 11 bases between them. CDR3 in DNA: TGCGCCAGCAGCTATCGGCCCCGGGAGACCCAGTACTTC. Amino acid sequence: CASSYRPRETQYF.

The chain links TRBV7-2 to TRBJ1-3; D is unresolved. The CDR3 length is 15 residues. V dropped 1 base and J dropped 2 bases, with 9 bases sitting between them. Per germline, CDR1 SGHTA and CDR2 FQGNSA. The CDR3 loop is CASSLESGTGNTIYF. DNA of the CDR3: TGTGCCAGCAGCTTAGAATCCGGAACTGGAAACACCATATATTTT.

Worth noting for this clonotype: This CDR3 is missing its conserved last phenylalanine or tryptophan, likely due to a read error. The chain links TRBV10-1 to TRBJ2-2; no reliable D call. The CDR3 is 14 residues long. Between the trimmed V and J ends, which lost 0 bases and 2 bases, there was a span of 4 bases. Germline V gene lookup returns CDR1 WNHNN and CDR2 SYGVQD (reference sequence). The DNA for the CDR3 is TGCGCCAGCAGTGAGTCTCTAAACACCGGGGAGCTGTTTTTG. This translates into CASSESLNTGELFL.

The chain employs TRBV20-1 and TRBJ2-7, with TRBD2 matching 14 bases. Germline CDR1 and CDR2: DFQATT and SNEGSKA (reference sequence). This CDR3 is 15 amino acids long. V dropped 5 bases and J dropped 4; count of bases not matched to a gene: 7. CDR3: CSARTSGRFGYEQYF. The DNA for the CDR3 is TGCAGTGCTCGGACTAGCGGGAGGTTTGGGTACGAGCAGTACTTC.

V and J are TRBV6-5 and TRBJ1-3; D might be TRBD1 (5 bases). Trimming cost V 10 bases and J 0 bases, with 13 bases left between them. This CDR3 contains 14 residues. The germline V gene encodes CDR1 MNHEY and CDR2 SVGAGI. For the CDR3, the DNA is TGTGCCACCCGCGGGGGTTACTCTGGAAACACCATATATTTT. Amino acids: CATRGGYSGNTIYF.

This clonotype appeared a few times. V gene TRBV12-3 or TRBV12-4 combines with J gene TRBJ2-2; D is unresolved. The length of the CDR3 is 15 residues. V dropped 3 bases and J dropped 0 bases, with 8 bases sitting between them. The CDR3 bases are TGTGCCAGCAGTTTCGGTCCCCCGAACACCGGGGAGCTGTTTTTT. Translated: CASSFGPPNTGELFF.

The CDR3 nucleotides read TGTGCCAGCAGCGTAGGGACAGGGGTAGGGGCTGGAAACACCATATATTTT. Translating gives CASSVGTGVGAGNTIYF. The V gene is TRBV9, the J gene TRBJ1-3; 9 bases map to TRBD1. The germline CDR1 and CDR2 sequences are SGDLS and YYNGEE. V was clipped by 0 bases and J by 2 bases; unmatched bases: 6. The CDR3 is 17 amino acids.

This clonotype was seen many times. The rearrangement links TRBV4-2 to TRBJ2-3; no clear D gene. CDR3 length: 12 residues. Germline V gene data show CDR1 as LGHNA and CDR2 as YNFKEQ. The V end lost 4 bases, the J end lost 2 bases, and 4 bases lay between the germline ends. The CDR3 bases are TGTGCCAGCAGCCCCGACACAGATACGCAGTATTTT. Translating it yields CASSPDTDTQYF.

This clonotype was recorded at least ten times. The chain couples TRBV6-2 or TRBV6-3 to TRBJ2-7; TRBD2 matches at 8 bases. The J call may be wrong; the DNA end is better matched by TRBJ2-1. Germline assignment: CDR1 MNHEY and CDR2 SVGEGT. This CDR3 contains 14 residues. For the CDR3, the DNA is TGTGCCAGCAGTTACCTCGGGAGGGGCAATGAGCAGTTCTTC. Residues: CASSYLGRGNEQFF.

This clonotype was seen more than once but under ten times. No conserved phenylalanine or tryptophan ends this CDR3, so it is likely a read error. The V call is TRBV15, the J call TRBJ1-2; D gene ambiguous. The CDR3 covers 12 residues. Per germline, CDR1 LNHNV and CDR2 YYDKDF (reference sequence). Deletions cut 5 bases from V and 6 bases from J, with 10 bases between. The CDR3 loop is CATSPLRDGYTL. The CDR3 DNA is TGTGCCACCAGCCCCTTACGGGATGGCTACACCCTC.

This clonotype has more than one count but fewer than ten. The genes are TRBV7-2 and TRBJ2-5; 11 bases line up with TRBD2. With the DNA end fitting TRBJ2-1 better, the J assignment may be wrong. Germline V gene data show CDR1 as SGHTA and CDR2 as FQGNSA. The CDR3 totals 15 residues. The CDR3 DNA reads TGTGCCAGCAGCCCTCGGACTAGCGGGCACAATGAGCAGTTCTTC. It is translated as CASSPRTSGHNEQFF.

The chain recombines TRBV11-2 with TRBJ2-5; D perhaps matches TRBD2 (5 bases). CDR3 length: 15 amino acids. The germline V gene encodes CDR1 SGHAT and CDR2 FQNNGV. The ends were cut back, 1 base at V and 1 base at J, with 10 bases in the middle. The CDR3 DNA reads as TGTGCCAGCAGCTTAGTTACGGGAACCCAAGAGACCCAGTACTTC. Its translation is CASSLVTGTQETQYF.

This clonotype was detected only a few times. The genes are TRBV5-1 and TRBJ2-5, with no clear D. Germline CDR1 SGHRS, CDR2 YFSETQ. Trimming removed 0 bases from V and 11 bases from J, with 14 bases in between. CDR3 length: 13 amino acids. In DNA, the CDR3 is TGCGCCAGCAGCTTGGGGAGCTTACGTGAGCAGTACTTC. Translated: CASSLGSLREQYF.

The table lists this clonotype with a few counts. This chain links TRBV6-1 with TRBJ1-5; possible D gene TRBD1, 6 bases. The germline V and J ends were trimmed by 0 bases and 7 bases, with 13 bases remaining between them. The length of the CDR3 is 15 residues. CDR1 is MNHNS, CDR2 SASEGT, per germline. The CDR3 nucleotides are TGTGCCAGCAGTGAAGCGGGGGCAGGTCGCCAGCCCCAGCATTTT. Protein product: CASSEAGAGRQPQHF.

This clonotype was recorded a few times. The V call is TRBV7-2, the J call TRBJ2-1; D possibly corresponds to TRBD1 (7 bases). The CDR3 length is 21 residues. Germline assignment: CDR1 SGHTA and CDR2 FQGNSA. V gave up 1 base and J gave up 0 bases, with 25 bases separating them. CDR3 in DNA: TGTGCCAGCAGCTTAGGTAGGACCGGCGGGCGGGGACAGAGCTCCTACAATGAGCAGTTCTTC. Protein product: CASSLGRTGGRGQSSYNEQFF.

V and J are TRBV3-1 and TRBJ1-5; D unclear. V lost 2 bases and J lost 2, with 4 bases in between. The germline CDR1 and CDR2 sequences are LGHDT and YNNKEL (reference sequence). This CDR3 contains 13 residues. CDR3 region: CASSQFGNQPQHF. The DNA for the CDR3 is TGTGCCAGCAGCCAATTTGGCAATCAGCCCCAGCATTTT.

Only a few counts were recorded for this clonotype. A much larger clone differs by one base, so this may be a read error. This chain links TRBV29-1 with TRBJ1-2, with D maybe TRBD1 (6 bases). The CDR3 runs 13 residues. The V gene's germline CDR1 is SQVTM and CDR2 ANQGSEA. This CDR3 is CSVEEMPGEDYAF. The CDR3 DNA sequence: TGCAGCGTTGAAGAAATGCCAGGGGAAGACTACGCCTTC.

This chain uses TRBV29-1 with TRBJ1-4; maybe TRBD1 (5 bases). V lost 4 bases, J lost 6 bases, and 9 bases lay in between. The length of the CDR3 is 12 residues. Germline loops: CDR1 SQVTM, CDR2 ANQGSEA. The CDR3 coding sequence is TGCAGCGTTGGCCCGGGGGATGAAAAACTGTTTTTT. It codes for CSVGPGDEKLFF.

The rearrangement joins TRBV2 to TRBJ2-5; D not certain. V was cut by 6 bases and J by 5 bases, with 16 bases left in between. The CDR3 loop spans 14 amino acids. Germline V gives CDR1 SNHLY, CDR2 FYNNEI. CDR3 bases: TGTGCCAGCAGCGCCGGGTCTTCCGCGGAGACCCAGTACTTC. This encodes CASSAGSSAETQYF.

This clonotype was found a few times. One junction end does not reproduce the germline sequence, and a read error may be involved. This sequence joins TRBV3-1 and TRBJ2-4; tentatively, D is TRBD1 (5 bases). This CDR3 has 15 amino acids. The germline CDR1 and CDR2 sequences are LGHDT and YNNKEL (reference sequence). CDR3 in DNA: TGCGCCAGCAGCCAAGGGGTGCTAGCCAAAAACATTCAGTACTTC. This translates into CASSQGVLAKNIQYF.

The sample holds a few counts of this clonotype. The CDR3 DNA follows: TGTGCCAGCAGTTTAGAAGGGCCCGGGAGAGGCACAGATACGCAGTATTTT. Protein: CASSLEGPGRGTDTQYF. The chain is built from TRBV12-3 or TRBV12-4 and TRBJ2-3; D is possibly TRBD2 (6 bases). This CDR3 spans 17 amino acids. V was clipped by 1 base and J by 1 base, with 15 bases between them.

In this sample, this clonotype turned up a few times. The chain couples TRBV6-5 to TRBJ1-5; D not certain. The length of the CDR3 is 15 residues. Between the trimmed V and J ends, which lost 7 bases and 0 bases, there was a span of 13 bases. Germline values: CDR1 MNHEY, CDR2 SVGAGI. CDR3 DNA: TGTGCCAGCAAAGAAACGGGCTATAGCAATCAGCCCCAGCATTTT. Its translation: CASKETGYSNQPQHF.

This clonotype turned up a few times. The chain combines TRBV20-1 with TRBJ2-5; TRBD1 agrees at 8 bases. Near its end, the DNA agrees better with TRBJ2-1, so the J call may be wrong. Germline CDR1 DFQATT, CDR2 SNEGSKA (reference sequence). CDR3 length: 16 residues. CDR3 coding DNA: TGCAGTGCTAGACAATTCCCGGGACAGGAATACAATGAGCAGTTCTTC. Translated, it gives CSARQFPGQEYNEQFF.

The chain has TRBV5-1 and TRBJ1-1, with no clear D. The CDR3 loop spans 14 amino acids. V shed 0 bases and J shed 4 bases, with 10 bases lying between them. CDR1 and CDR2 from the germline V gene are SGHRS and YFSETQ. In DNA form, the CDR3 reads TGCGCCAGCAGCTTGGACAATAAGGTCACTGAAGCTTTCTTT. Amino acid sequence: CASSLDNKVTEAFF.

V gene TRBV5-1 combines with J gene TRBJ2-3, with D unclear. CDR1 is SGHRS and CDR2 is YFSETQ in the germline V gene. Deletions cut 2 bases from V and 6 bases from J, with 16 bases between. This CDR3 is built from 15 residues. The CDR3 spells CASSFPLQGGDTQYF. CDR3 sequence (DNA): TGCGCCAGCAGCTTCCCCTTGCAAGGTGGGGATACGCAGTATTTT.

The chain joins TRBV3-1 to TRBJ1-5; D is undetermined. Trimming removed 3 bases at V and 0 bases at J, with 6 bases between. Germline CDR1 is LGHDT and CDR2 is YNNKEL (reference sequence). This CDR3 comprises 14 residues. The DNA of the CDR3 is TGTGCCAGCAGCCAGAGAAGTAGCAATCAGCCCCAGCATTTT. Protein product: CASSQRSSNQPQHF.

The table lists this clonotype with a few counts. The chain couples TRBV4-2 to TRBJ1-2; D may be TRBD1 (6 bases). In germline, CDR1 is LGHNA, CDR2 YNFKEQ. Trimming left V 0 bases short and J 4 bases short, with 9 bases between. The CDR3 sequence is 14 residues long. CDR3 sequence: CASSQDEGVYGYTF. As DNA, the CDR3 is TGTGCCAGCAGCCAAGATGAGGGGGTCTATGGCTACACCTTC.